One sample yielded the 19 T cell receptor beta chains listed below, sequenced in a study of blood T cell repertoires in COVID-19. Produced via immunoSEQ multiplex PCR; TCRdb's table is partial and in-frame only. The sample includes 210,000 or so clones, 70% to 90% of them seen just once. Sequencing was performed on peripheral blood. These receptors all stem from a man aged 45-65 years with acute or convalescent COVID-19.

The chain is built from TRBV28 and TRBJ2-7, with 8 positions matching TRBD2. The trim removed 5 bases at V and 1 base at J, leaving 4 bases unmatched. Germline CDR1 reads MDHEN; CDR2 reads SYDVKM. This CDR3 is built from 14 residues. The CDR3 protein is CASSPGGRSYEQYF. For the CDR3, the DNA is TGTGCCAGCAGTCCGGGGGGGCGGTCCTACGAGCAGTACTTC.

The chain links TRBV7-9 to TRBJ1-6; 7 bases agree with TRBD1. The V segment lost 5 bases and the J segment 7 bases; nucleotides outside the gene matches: 5. Germline V CDR1 and CDR2: SEHNR, FQNEAQ (reference sequence). The CDR3 spans 14 residues. CDR3 in DNA: TGTGCCAGCAGCCCAGGGACAGCCAATTCACCCCTCCACTTT. Encoded protein: CASSPGTANSPLHF.

A word on this clone: This same CDR3 is encoded by further DNA sequences in the sample. Here the CDR3 DNA reads TGCGCCAGCAGCTTGGACGGAGACTATGGCTACACCTTC. This gives the protein CASSLDGDYGYTF. The gene calls are TRBV5-1 and TRBJ1-2; D call uncertain. Trimming shortened V by 0 bases and J by 3 bases, and 6 bases separated the two germline ends. The CDR3 is made up of 13 amino acids. CDR1 and CDR2 (germline): SGHRS, YFSETQ.

In its sample, this clone was seen once. This sequence joins TRBV7-8 and TRBJ2-1; D is perhaps TRBD1 (6 bases). Trimming removed 2 bases at V and 4 bases at J, with 6 bases between. The CDR3 runs 13 residues. Germline CDR1 reads SGHVS; CDR2 reads FQNEAQ. This CDR3 reads CASSLQGYNEQFF. The CDR3 bases are TGTGCCAGCAGCTTACAGGGGTACAATGAGCAGTTCTTC.

The V call is TRBV2, the J call TRBJ2-2; 8 bases agree with TRBD2. The V gene end was trimmed by 0 bases and the J gene end by 4 bases; junction bases not matched to a gene: 4. The CDR3 extends over 16 amino acids. The germline V gene has CDR1 SNHLY and CDR2 FYNNEI. CDR3 nucleotides: TGTGCCAGCAGTGAAGCGCAGCGGGGGACCACCGGGGAGCTGTTTTTT. Amino acid sequence: CASSEAQRGTTGELFF.

The genes are TRBV6-1 and TRBJ1-3; 7 bases match TRBD1. The CDR3 totals 16 residues. With V trimmed by 2 bases and J by 4 bases, 8 bases remained unmatched. The germline V gene encodes CDR1 MNHNS and CDR2 SASEGT. CDR3 DNA sequence: TGTGCCAGCAGTGAATTCGCCGCGGACAGGGGAAACACCATATATTTT. As protein: CASSEFAADRGNTIYF.

The chain uses TRBV11-2 and TRBJ2-6, with 9 bases identical to TRBD1. CDR1 and CDR2 from the germline V gene are SGHAT and FQNNGV. The CDR3 extends over 15 amino acids. The CDR3 coding sequence is TGTGCGGGGGGACAGGGCCTTACTGGGGCCAACGTCCTGACTTTC. Translation: CAGGQGLTGANVLTF.

This clone was seen a single time. This chain connects TRBV5-1 to TRBJ2-3; possibly TRBD2 for D (6 bases). The V gene's germline CDR1 is SGHRS and CDR2 YFSETQ. V lost 2 bases, J lost 0 bases, and 10 bases lay in between. The CDR3 covers 15 residues. The CDR3 DNA reads as TGCGCCAGCAGCTTAATAGCGGTTAGCACAGATACGCAGTATTTT. Protein: CASSLIAVSTDTQYF.

This sequence joins TRBV6-5 and TRBJ1-3; TRBD1 matches at 9 bases. V trimming: 0 bases; J trimming: 3 bases; junction bases outside the gene matches: 3. The length of the CDR3 is 16 residues. In germline, CDR1 is MNHEY, CDR2 SVGAGI. CDR3 protein: CASSYSGDRVGNTIYF. CDR3 DNA sequence: TGTGCCAGCAGTTACTCGGGGGACAGGGTTGGAAACACCATATATTTT.

This sequence joins TRBV28 and TRBJ1-2, with D unclear. Germline V gene sequence: CDR1 MDHEN, CDR2 SYDVKM. Trimming left V 6 bases short and J 4 bases short, with 15 bases between. The CDR3 has 14 residues. CDR3 sequence: CASRPRRTPYGYTF. The CDR3 DNA sequence: TGTGCCAGCAGGCCTCGAAGGACTCCCTATGGCTACACCTTC.

The V gene is TRBV18, the J gene TRBJ2-7, with D possibly being TRBD1 (5 bases). This CDR3 is 15 amino acids long. V lost 2 bases, J lost 2 bases, and 13 bases lay in between. Germline CDR1 is KGHSH and CDR2 is LQKENI. The CDR3 bases are TGTGCCAGCTCACCAGGCACAGGCCCAACCTACGAGCAGTACTTC. Translating gives CASSPGTGPTYEQYF.

This clone was counted between two and nine times. This sequence joins TRBV6-5 and TRBJ2-1; 8 bases align to TRBD1. After removal of 7 bases from V and 3 bases from J, the junction contained 5 bases not matched to a gene. CDR1 is MNHEY and CDR2 is SVGAGI in the germline V gene. This CDR3 has 14 residues. DNA of the CDR3: TGTGCCAGCATGACAGGGGAGGTCTACAATGAGCAGTTCTTC. This translates into CASMTGEVYNEQFF.

A few counts support this clone. The chain uses TRBV7-2 and TRBJ2-2, with D possibly TRBD1 on 5 matching bases. The CDR3 is 14 residues long. Germline-derived CDR1 and CDR2 are SGHTA and FQGNSA. Deletions cut 0 bases from V and 4 bases from J, with 6 bases between. CDR3 residues: CASSLAQGTGELFF. CDR3 bases: TGTGCCAGCAGCTTAGCCCAGGGCACCGGGGAGCTGTTTTTT.

The chain's CDR3 is CASSLTRDTEAFF. For the CDR3, the DNA is TGTGCCAGCAGCTTAACTCGGGACACTGAAGCTTTCTTT. This chain joins TRBV7-3 and TRBJ1-1; no clear D gene. The CDR3 runs 13 residues. The germline V gene has CDR1 SGHTA and CDR2 FQGTGA. The V end was cut by 0 bases, the J end by 3 bases, with 5 bases between. The whole variable domain, filled in from reference TRBV7-3 and TRBJ1-1, reads GAGVSQTPSNKVTEKGKYVELRCDPISGHTALYWYRQSLGQGPEFLIYFQGTGAADDSGLPNDRFFAVRPEGSVSTLKIQRTERGDSAVYLCASSLTRDTEAFFGQGTRLTVV.

The gene calls are TRBV18 and TRBJ2-7, with TRBD1 matching over 7 bases. V dropped 4 bases and J dropped 3; count of bases not matched to a gene: 6. The CDR3 spans 14 residues. Germline CDR1 and CDR2: KGHSH and LQKENI. The CDR3 region is CASSQNRGDYEQYF. The CDR3 nucleotides are TGTGCCAGCTCACAAAACAGGGGCGACTACGAGCAGTACTTC.

The chain couples TRBV11-2 to TRBJ2-2, with 9 bases lining up with TRBD2. Germline lookup yields CDR1 SGHAT and CDR2 FQNNGV. The trim removed 5 bases at V and 4 bases at J, leaving 8 bases unmatched. The CDR3 spans 16 residues. CDR3: CASSPRTSVSTGELFF. The DNA of the CDR3 is TGTGCCAGCAGCCCAAGGACTAGCGTCTCCACCGGGGAGCTGTTTTTT.

This chain links TRBV20-1 with TRBJ2-2, with 10 bases lining up with TRBD2. The V gene end was trimmed by 3 bases and the J gene end by 1 base; junction bases not matched to a gene: 2. Germline CDR1 and CDR2: DFQATT and SNEGSKA (reference sequence). The CDR3 spans 15 residues. The CDR3 DNA follows: TGCAGTGCTAGTTCTAGCGGGGGGAACACCGGGGAGCTGTTTTTT. Translating gives CSASSSGGNTGELFF.

This clone turned up a few times. This chain links TRBV11-2 with TRBJ1-1; a possible D gene is TRBD1 (6 bases). The CDR3 extends over 15 amino acids. Germline loops: CDR1 SGHAT, CDR2 FQNNGV. V gave up 4 bases and J gave up 1 base, with 13 bases separating them. Here the CDR3 reads CASSSWGTPNTEAFF. The CDR3 region has the DNA TGTGCCAGCAGCTCGTGGGGGACACCGAACACTGAAGCTTTCTTT.

Only one count was recorded for this clone. J is TRBJ2-2 and V is TRBV10-3, with TRBD1 matching 9 bases. Germline assignment: CDR1 ENHRY and CDR2 SYGVKD. This CDR3 comprises 15 residues. J gave up 6 bases and V 6 bases, and 8 bases lay outside the gene matches. CDR3 bases: TGTGCCATCAGCGGAGGGACAGGGTTGGCCGGGGAGCTGTTTTTT. Translating it yields CAISGGTGLAGELFF.